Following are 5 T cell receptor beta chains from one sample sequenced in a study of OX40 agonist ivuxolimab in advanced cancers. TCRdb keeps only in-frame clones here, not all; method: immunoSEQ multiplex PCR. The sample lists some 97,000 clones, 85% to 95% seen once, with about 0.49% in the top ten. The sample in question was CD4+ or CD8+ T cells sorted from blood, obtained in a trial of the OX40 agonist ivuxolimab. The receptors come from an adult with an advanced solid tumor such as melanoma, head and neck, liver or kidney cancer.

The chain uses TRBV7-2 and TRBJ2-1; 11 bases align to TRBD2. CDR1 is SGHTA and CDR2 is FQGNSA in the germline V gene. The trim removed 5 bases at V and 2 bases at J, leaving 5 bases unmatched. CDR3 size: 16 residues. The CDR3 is CASSTPTSGTYNEQFF. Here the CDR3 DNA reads TGTGCCAGCAGCACCCCGACTAGCGGGACCTACAATGAGCAGTTCTTC.

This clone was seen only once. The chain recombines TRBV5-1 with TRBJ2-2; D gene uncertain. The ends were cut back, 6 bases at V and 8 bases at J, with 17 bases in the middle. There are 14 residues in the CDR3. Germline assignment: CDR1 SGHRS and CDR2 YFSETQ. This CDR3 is CASTPFGLGGELFF. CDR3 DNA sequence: TGCGCCAGCACCCCCTTCGGCTTGGGAGGGGAGCTGTTTTTT. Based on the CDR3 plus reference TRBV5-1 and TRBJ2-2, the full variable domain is KAGVTQTPRYLIKTRGQQVTLSCSPISGHRSVSWYQQTPGQGLQFLFEYFSETQRNKGNFPGRFSGRQFSNSRSEMNVSTLELGDSALYLCASTPFGLGGELFFGEGSRLTVL.

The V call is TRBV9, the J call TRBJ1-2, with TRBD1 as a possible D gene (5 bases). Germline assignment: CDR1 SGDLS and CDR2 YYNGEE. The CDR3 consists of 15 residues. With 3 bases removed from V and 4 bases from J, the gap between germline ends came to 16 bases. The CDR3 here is CASSEMSQGGYGYTF. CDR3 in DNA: TGTGCCAGCAGCGAGATGAGTCAGGGTGGCTATGGCTACACCTTC.

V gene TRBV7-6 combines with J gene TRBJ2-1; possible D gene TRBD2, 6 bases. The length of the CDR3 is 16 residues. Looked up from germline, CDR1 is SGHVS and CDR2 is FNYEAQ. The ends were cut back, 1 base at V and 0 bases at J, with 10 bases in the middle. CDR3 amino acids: CASSLERGSSYNEQFF. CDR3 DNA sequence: TGTGCCAGCAGCTTAGAACGGGGGAGCTCCTACAATGAGCAGTTCTTC.

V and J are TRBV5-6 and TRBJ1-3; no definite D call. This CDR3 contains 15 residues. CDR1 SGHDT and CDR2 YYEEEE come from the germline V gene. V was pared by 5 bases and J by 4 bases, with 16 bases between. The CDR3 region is CASRKRPREGNTIYF. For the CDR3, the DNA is TGTGCCAGCAGAAAACGACCGAGGGAAGGAAACACCATATATTTT.